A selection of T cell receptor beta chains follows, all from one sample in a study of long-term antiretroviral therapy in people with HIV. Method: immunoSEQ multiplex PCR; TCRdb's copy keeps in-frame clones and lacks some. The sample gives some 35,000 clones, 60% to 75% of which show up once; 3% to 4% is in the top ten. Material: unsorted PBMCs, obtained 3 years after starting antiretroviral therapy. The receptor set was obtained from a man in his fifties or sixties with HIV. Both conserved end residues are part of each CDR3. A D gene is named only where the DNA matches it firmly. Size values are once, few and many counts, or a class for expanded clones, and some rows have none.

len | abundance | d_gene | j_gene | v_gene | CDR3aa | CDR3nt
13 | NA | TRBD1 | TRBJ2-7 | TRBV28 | CASSPGQSYEQYF | TGTGCCAGCAGTCCGGGACAGTCCTACGAGCAGTACTTC
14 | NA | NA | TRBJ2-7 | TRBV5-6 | CASSLVGSSYEQYF | TGTGCCAGCAGCTTGGTAGGGAGCTCCTACGAGCAGTACTTC
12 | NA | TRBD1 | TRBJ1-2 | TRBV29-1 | CSVGQGDFGYTF | TGCAGCGTCGGACAGGGGGATTTTGGCTACACCTTC
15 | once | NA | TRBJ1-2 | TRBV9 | CASSVGPGVSYGYTF | TGTGCCAGCAGCGTAGGGCCAGGGGTGAGCTATGGCTACACCTTC
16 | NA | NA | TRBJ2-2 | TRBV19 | CASSILGKGNTGELFF | TGTGCCAGTAGTATTCTCGGGAAAGGGAACACCGGGGAGCTGTTTTTT
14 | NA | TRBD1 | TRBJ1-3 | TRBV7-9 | CASSFWDRRNTIYF | TGTGCCAGCAGCTTTTGGGACAGAAGAAACACCATATATTTT
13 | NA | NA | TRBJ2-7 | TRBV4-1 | CASSQAYSYEQYF | TGCGCCAGCAGCCAAGCTTACTCCTACGAGCAGTACTTC
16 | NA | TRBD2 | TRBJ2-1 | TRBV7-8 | CASSPTGTSGRFEQFF | TGTGCCAGCAGCCCTACCGGGACTAGCGGGAGGTTTGAGCAGTTCTTC
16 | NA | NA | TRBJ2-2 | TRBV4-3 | CASSPGPIGGSGELFF | TGCGCCAGCAGCCCCGGGCCGATAGGAGGGTCCGGGGAGCTGTTTTTT
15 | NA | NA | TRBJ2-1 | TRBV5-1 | CASSSQYRHSNEQFF | TGCGCCAGCAGCTCGCAATATAGGCACAGCAATGAGCAGTTCTTC
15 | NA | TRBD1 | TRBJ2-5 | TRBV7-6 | CASSLGTGVRETQYF | TGTGCCAGCAGCTTAGGGACAGGGGTACGAGAGACCCAGTACTTC
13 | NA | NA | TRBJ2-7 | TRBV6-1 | CASAGHGGVEQYF | TGTGCCAGCGCGGGACACGGTGGGGTCGAGCAGTACTTC
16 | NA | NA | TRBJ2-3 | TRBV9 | CASSVDFSEGTDTQYF | TGTGCCAGCAGCGTAGATTTCAGCGAAGGCACAGATACGCAGTATTTT
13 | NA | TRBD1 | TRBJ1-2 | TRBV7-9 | CASSPGQGYGYTF | TGTGCCAGCAGCCCAGGACAGGGCTATGGCTACACCTTC
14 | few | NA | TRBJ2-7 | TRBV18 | CASSPQASFSEQYF | TGTGCCAGCTCACCACAGGCCTCATTTAGCGAGCAGTACTTC
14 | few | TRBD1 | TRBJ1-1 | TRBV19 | CASSRGQGNTEAFF | TGTGCCAGTAGTAGAGGACAGGGTAACACTGAAGCTTTCTTT
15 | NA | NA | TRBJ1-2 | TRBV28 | CASSPWGRANYGYTF | TGTGCCAGCAGTCCCTGGGGCAGGGCGAACTATGGCTACACCTTC
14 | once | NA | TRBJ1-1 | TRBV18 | CASSPGAESTEAFF | TGTGCCAGCTCACCCGGGGCTGAGAGCACTGAAGCTTTCTTT
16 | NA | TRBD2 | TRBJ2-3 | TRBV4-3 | CASSQGGLAGTDTQYF | TGCGCCAGCAGCCAAGGGGGACTAGCGGGCACAGATACGCAGTATTTT
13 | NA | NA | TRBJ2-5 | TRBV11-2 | CASSLGIQETQYF | TGTGCCAGCAGCTTAGGCATTCAAGAGACCCAGTACTTC
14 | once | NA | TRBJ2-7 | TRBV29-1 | CSVARSSGAGEQYF | TGCAGCGTCGCGAGGTCCAGCGGAGCAGGAGAGCAGTACTTC
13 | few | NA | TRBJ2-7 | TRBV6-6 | CASVPDSSYEQYF | TGTGCCAGCGTCCCGGACAGCTCCTACGAGCAGTACTTC
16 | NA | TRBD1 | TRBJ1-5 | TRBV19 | CASSNRGPGVGQPQHF | TGTGCCAGTAGTAACAGGGGGCCGGGTGTAGGTCAGCCCCAGCATTTT
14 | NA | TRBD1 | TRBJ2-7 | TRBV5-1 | CASSLGGQGEEQYF | TGCGCCAGCAGCTTGGGGGGACAGGGTGAGGAGCAGTACTTC
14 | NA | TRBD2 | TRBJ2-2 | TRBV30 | CAWTSGRPTGELFF | TGTGCCTGGACTAGCGGGAGACCCACCGGGGAGCTGTTTTTT
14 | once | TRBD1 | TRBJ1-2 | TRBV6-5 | CASSRRQGDYGYTF | TGTGCCAGCAGTCGCCGACAGGGGGACTATGGCTACACCTTC
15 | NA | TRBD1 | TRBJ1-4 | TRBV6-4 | CASSDSGTANEKLFF | TGTGCCAGCAGTGACTCCGGGACAGCTAATGAAAAACTGTTTTTT
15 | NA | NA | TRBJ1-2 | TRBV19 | CASQRPGRITYGYTF | TGTGCCAGCCAAAGACCGGGACGGATTACCTATGGCTACACCTTC
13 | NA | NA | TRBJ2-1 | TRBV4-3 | CASSQNKLGEQFF | TGCGCCAGCAGCCAGAACAAATTAGGCGAGCAGTTCTTC
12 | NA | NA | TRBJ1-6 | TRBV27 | CASSLLNSPLHF | TGTGCCAGCAGTTTGCTCAATTCACCCCTCCACTTT
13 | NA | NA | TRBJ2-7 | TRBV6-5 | CASARTESYEQYF | TGTGCCAGTGCCCGGACAGAATCCTACGAGCAGTACTTC
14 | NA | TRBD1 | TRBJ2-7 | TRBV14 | CASSRDRVRNEQYF | TGTGCCAGCAGCCGAGACAGGGTGAGAAACGAGCAGTACTTC
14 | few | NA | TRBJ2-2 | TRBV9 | CASSLRWASGELFF | TGTGCCAGCAGCCTTAGGTGGGCGTCCGGGGAGCTGTTTTTT
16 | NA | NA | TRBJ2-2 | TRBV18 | CASSPRGTVGTGELFF | TGTGCCAGCTCACCACGAGGCACGGTGGGGACCGGGGAGCTGTTTTTT